These 28 T cell receptor beta chains originate from one sample sequenced in a study of blood T cell repertoires in COVID-19 (dated by TCRdb to the early 2020s). Library construction relied on the immunoSEQ multiplex PCR assay. TCRdb limited this immuneACCESS table to in-frame rearrangements with V and J called. A share of clones is missing; checked studies link under half to unresolved V genes, and the rest is unexplained. The sample table records 35,000 to 50,000 clones; approximately 70% of these occur just once. The ten most abundant clones make up more than 55% of the sample. The sequencing input was peripheral blood. Source of these receptors: a man older than 75 with acute or convalescent COVID-19.

V and J are TRBV10-3 and TRBJ2-3; 13 bases are shared with TRBD2. Germline-derived CDR1 and CDR2 are ENHRY and SYGVKD. V dropped 3 bases and J dropped 5; count of bases not matched to a gene: 5. The CDR3 runs to 16 residues. Written as DNA, the CDR3 is TGTGCCATCAGTGAAAGGACTAGCGGGGGTTTAGATACGCAGTATTTT. It specifies CAISERTSGGLDTQYF.

V and J are TRBV10-3 and TRBJ1-3; D is unresolved. With 4 bases removed from V and 0 bases from J, the gap between germline ends came to 13 bases. Germline V gene sequence: CDR1 ENHRY, CDR2 SYGVKD. This CDR3 spans 16 amino acids. The CDR3 loop reads CAISGVQLSSGNTIYF. In DNA form, the CDR3 reads TGTGCCATCAGTGGGGTACAGTTGAGCTCTGGAAACACCATATATTTT.

The chain combines TRBV5-4 with TRBJ2-7, with 10 bases that match TRBD1. J lost 4 bases, V lost 4 bases, and 8 bases had no gene match. CDR1 is SGHNT, CDR2 YYREEE, per germline (reference sequence). This CDR3 region has 15 residues. The CDR3 region has the DNA TGTGCCAGCAGCACTCAAGGGACAGGGGTATACGAGCAGTACTTC. This gives the protein CASSTQGTGVYEQYF.

The rearrangement uses TRBV19 and TRBJ2-7; perhaps TRBD2 as D (6 bases). CDR1 is LNHDA, CDR2 SQIVND, per germline (reference sequence). V was shortened by 7 bases and J by 0 bases, with 13 bases between the two germline ends. CDR3 length equals 14 residues. The CDR3 DNA reads as TGTGCCAGTAACAACCCGGGAGACTCCTACGAGCAGTACTTC. Translated, it gives CASNNPGDSYEQYF.

In its sample, this clone was seen once. V and J are TRBV28 and TRBJ2-2; TRBD2 might be the D (6 bases). This CDR3 region has 15 residues. V was cut by 7 bases and J by 5 bases, with 17 bases left in between. Germline lookup yields CDR1 MDHEN and CDR2 SYDVKM. The CDR3 DNA reads as TGTGCCAGCACTGTGGGGGGAGCCCCGACCGGGGAGCTGTTTTTT. The encoded protein is CASTVGGAPTGELFF.

V gene TRBV5-1 combines with J gene TRBJ2-5; 7 bases line up with TRBD1. J lost 2 bases, V lost 4 bases, and 14 bases had no gene match. The CDR3 loop spans 17 amino acids. The germline V gene has CDR1 SGHRS and CDR2 YFSETQ. This CDR3 is CASSRGTGVARQETQYF. The CDR3, as DNA: TGCGCCAGCAGCCGTGGAACAGGGGTGGCTAGACAAGAGACCCAGTACTTC. Together with reference TRBV5-1 and TRBJ2-5, the CDR3 gives the full variable domain: KAGVTQTPRYLIKTRGQQVTLSCSPISGHRSVSWYQQTPGQGLQFLFEYFSETQRNKGNFPGRFSGRQFSNSRSEMNVSTLELGDSALYLCASSRGTGVARQETQYFGPGTRLLVL.

This sequence joins TRBV18 and TRBJ2-5, with 8 nucleotides matching TRBD2. The trim removed 3 bases at V and 4 bases at J, leaving 4 bases unmatched. This CDR3 region has 14 residues. Per the germline V gene, CDR1 is KGHSH and CDR2 is LQKENI. For the CDR3, the DNA is TGTGCCAGCTCACCGGGTGCGGGAGGAGAGACCCAGTACTTC. It is translated as CASSPGAGGETQYF.

This chain connects TRBV18 to TRBJ2-4; the D gene is possibly TRBD1 (6 bases). Germline V gives CDR1 KGHSH, CDR2 LQKENI. The CDR3 runs to 13 residues. V was cut by 2 bases and J by 6 bases, with 8 bases left in between. The CDR3 loop reads CASSPARGNIQYF. The CDR3 DNA is TGTGCCAGCTCACCAGCCAGGGGAAACATTCAGTACTTC.

The J gene is TRBJ2-3, the V gene TRBV9, with 9 bases fitting TRBD2. CDR3 length equals 16 residues. Germline-derived CDR1 and CDR2 are SGDLS and YYNGEE. Losses at the gene ends were 7 bases for V and 0 bases for J; bases not matched to a gene: 9. The CDR3 sequence: CASAPGGRASTDTQYF. CDR3 sequence (DNA): TGTGCCAGCGCCCCGGGCGGGAGGGCCAGCACAGATACGCAGTATTTT.

This clone showed up just a few times. The rearrangement joins TRBV6-5 to TRBJ2-7, with D possibly matching TRBD2 (5 bases). CDR3 length equals 12 residues. V was shortened by 9 bases and J by 0 bases, with 9 bases between the two germline ends. Germline V gives CDR1 MNHEY, CDR2 SVGAGI. DNA of the CDR3: TGTGCCAGTAGCGTTTACTCCTACGAGCAGTACTTC. Translated, it gives CASSVYSYEQYF.

CDR3 sequence: CSVNRGLIEQFF. Written as DNA, the CDR3 is TGCAGCGTCAACAGGGGGCTGATTGAGCAGTTCTTC. The J gene is TRBJ2-1, the V gene TRBV29-1, with 9 positions matching TRBD1. This CDR3 contains 12 residues. From germline, CDR1 is SQVTM and CDR2 ANQGSEA. The V segment lost 6 bases and the J segment 9 bases; nucleotides outside the gene matches: 6.

The chain is built from TRBV4-1 and TRBJ2-4; 9 positions match TRBD1. The CDR3 is 15 residues long. CDR1 and CDR2 (germline): MGHRA, YSYEKL. The junction had 2 bases not matched to a gene; V was cut back by 5 bases and J by 0 bases. As DNA, the CDR3 is TGCGCCAGCAGCGGGACAGGGCCAGCCAAAAACATTCAGTACTTC. Its translation is CASSGTGPAKNIQYF.

V gene TRBV5-1 combines with J gene TRBJ1-4; 7 bases are a match to TRBD1. With V trimmed by 2 bases and J by 8 bases, 9 bases remained unmatched. Per germline, CDR1 SGHRS and CDR2 YFSETQ. This CDR3 is built from 15 residues. The CDR3 DNA reads as TGCGCCAGCAGCTTAGACAACAGGGGAAAGGAAAAACTGTTTTTT. The encoded protein is CASSLDNRGKEKLFF.

This clone came up once. CDR3 nucleotide sequence: TGTGCCAGCAGCTTGTCGTGGGAGGAGCAGGGAACCGGGGAGCTGTTTTTT. Its translation: CASSLSWEEQGTGELFF. J is TRBJ2-2 and V is TRBV5-6, with a tentative D call TRBD2 (6 bases). The CDR3 totals 17 residues. Germline V gene sequence: CDR1 SGHDT, CDR2 YYEEEE. Trimming shortened V by 1 base and J by 5 bases, and 18 bases separated the two germline ends.

The rearrangement joins TRBV10-1 to TRBJ2-2; possible D gene TRBD2, 6 bases. CDR1 and CDR2 from the germline V gene are WNHNN and SYGVQD (reference sequence). Between the trimmed V and J ends, which lost 2 bases and 1 base, there was a span of 11 bases. CDR3 size: 16 residues. The CDR3 sequence is CASSEKGLENTGELFF. As DNA, the CDR3 is TGCGCCAGCAGTGAGAAGGGACTCGAGAACACCGGGGAGCTGTTTTTT.

This clone came up a few times. Written as DNA, the CDR3 is TGTGCCAGCTCACACGCCGGGACAGCTAACACCGGGGAGCTGTTTTTT. It codes for CASSHAGTANTGELFF. V usage is TRBV18 and J usage is TRBJ2-2; 7 positions match TRBD1. V lost 4 bases to trimming and J lost 2 bases; unmatched junction nucleotides: 7. Germline V gene sequence: CDR1 KGHSH, CDR2 LQKENI. This CDR3 has 16 residues. The variable domain in full, with the rest retrieved from reference TRBV18 and TRBJ2-2, is NAGVMQNPRHLVRRRGQEARLRCSPMKGHSHVYWYRQLPEEGLKFMVYLQKENIIDESGMPKERFSAEFPKEGPSILRIQQVVRGDSAAYFCASSHAGTANTGELFFGEGSRLTVL.

The chain recombines TRBV30 with TRBJ1-6; TRBD1 is a possible D gene (5 bases). CDR3 length: 13 residues. Germline-derived CDR1 and CDR2 are GTSNPN and SVGIG (reference sequence). Trimming took off 0 bases at V and 15 bases at J, with 15 bases between the two ends. The CDR3 sequence: CAWSVLVGQSLHF. CDR3 coding DNA: TGTGCCTGGAGTGTACTGGTGGGGCAGAGCCTCCACTTT.

This clone was counted between two and nine times. The chain recombines TRBV19 with TRBJ2-7; D might be TRBD1 (5 bases). The CDR3 sequence is 15 residues long. Germline values: CDR1 LNHDA, CDR2 SQIVND (reference sequence). Trimming stripped 2 bases from V and 8 bases from J, with 19 bases between. For the CDR3, the DNA is TGTGCCAGTAGTATAAGGGCAGGGTACCGGTTGAAGCAGTACTTC. It is translated as CASSIRAGYRLKQYF. Combining the CDR3 with reference TRBV19 and TRBJ2-7 gives the whole variable domain DGGITQSPKYLFRKEGQNVTLSCEQNLNHDAMYWYRQDPGQGLRLIYYSQIVNDFQKGDIAEGYSVSREKKESFPLTVTSAQKNPTAFYLCASSIRAGYRLKQYFGPGTRLTVT.

The gene calls are TRBV4-2 and TRBJ1-4; no firm D call. The V gene lost 5 bases and the J gene lost 0 bases, with 10 bases spanning the gap. The CDR3 spans 15 residues. Germline V gene data show CDR1 as LGHNA and CDR2 as YNFKEQ. CDR3 protein: CASSYRLTTNEKLFF. The CDR3 DNA follows: TGTGCCAGCAGCTACAGATTAACAACTAATGAAAAACTGTTTTTT.

The chain joins TRBV3-1 (or the pseudogene TRBV3-2) to TRBJ2-7; 9 bases agree with TRBD1. Per the germline V gene, CDR1 is LGHDT and CDR2 is YNNKEL (reference sequence). The CDR3 is 14 residues long. The V segment lost 3 bases and the J segment 7 bases; nucleotides outside the gene matches: 7. CDR3 in DNA: TGTGCCAGCAGCCATATACAGGGGGCAGGAGAGCAGTACTTC. It is translated as CASSHIQGAGEQYF.

The chain has TRBV11-3 and TRBJ1-6; possible D gene TRBD1, 6 bases. The CDR3 is 18 residues long. Looked up from germline, CDR1 is SGHNT and CDR2 is YENEEA. V lost 5 bases and J lost 0, with 17 bases in between. The CDR3 is CASSPRQDQSSYNSPLHF. Written as DNA, the CDR3 is TGTGCCAGCAGCCCTCGACAGGACCAAAGCTCCTATAATTCACCCCTCCACTTT.

The V gene is TRBV3-1 (or the pseudogene TRBV3-2), the J gene TRBJ2-3; no reliable D call. Trimming shortened V by 1 base and J by 1 base, and 9 bases separated the two germline ends. Germline CDR1 reads LGHDT; CDR2 reads YNNKEL (reference sequence). This CDR3 has 15 residues. The CDR3 loop is CASSQGKLRTDTQYF. The CDR3 DNA reads as TGTGCCAGCAGCCAAGGTAAACTCCGCACAGATACGCAGTATTTT.

This chain joins TRBV6-5 and TRBJ2-6, with a possible D match to TRBD1 (5 bases). CDR1 is MNHEY and CDR2 is SVGAGI in the germline V gene. The CDR3 length is 15 residues. V lost 6 bases, J lost 0 bases, and 9 bases lay in between. The CDR3 region is CASSLDSSGANVLTF. The CDR3 coding sequence is TGTGCCAGCAGCCTTGACAGCTCTGGGGCCAACGTCCTGACTTTC.

The chain has TRBV19 and TRBJ1-1; unclear D gene. CDR1 and CDR2 from the germline V gene are LNHDA and SQIVND (reference sequence). Trimming took off 10 bases at V and 0 bases at J, with 6 bases between the two ends. This CDR3 has 11 residues. The CDR3 region is CATAMNTEAFF. CDR3 sequence (DNA): TGTGCCACCGCGATGAACACTGAAGCTTTCTTT.

The chain combines TRBV4-1 with TRBJ1-2; unclear D gene. CDR3 length: 17 residues. Trimming removed 0 bases at V and 4 bases at J, with 18 bases between. CDR1 is MGHRA and CDR2 is YSYEKL in the germline V gene. CDR3 in DNA: TGCGCCAGCAGCCAAGATGCCCCTGTTCTCGGGAGCTATGGCTACACCTTC. It translates to CASSQDAPVLGSYGYTF.

The chain joins TRBV3-1 (or the pseudogene TRBV3-2) to TRBJ1-6; D may be TRBD1 (5 bases). CDR1 and CDR2 from the germline V gene are LGHDT and YNNKEL (reference sequence). V was pared by 3 bases and J by 10 bases, with 13 bases between. This CDR3 is 14 amino acids long. CDR3 protein: CASSQQGSGSPLHF. The CDR3 DNA sequence: TGTGCCAGCAGCCAGCAGGGTTCAGGGTCACCCCTCCACTTT.

J is TRBJ2-4 and V is TRBV14; TRBD1 matches at 9 bases. Trimming cost V 2 bases and J 1 base; bases outside gene matches: 3. The CDR3 consists of 16 residues. The germline gives CDR1 SGHDN, CDR2 FVKESK. CDR3: CASSQTGGAAKNIQYF. The CDR3, as DNA: TGTGCCAGCAGCCAAACAGGGGGCGCGGCCAAAAACATTCAGTACTTC.

This clone was detected once. The chain has TRBV6-5 and TRBJ2-1, with 8 bases identical to TRBD1. The trim removed 7 bases at V and 7 bases at J, leaving 6 bases unmatched. Germline-derived CDR1 and CDR2 are MNHEY and SVGAGI. The CDR3 runs to 13 residues. The CDR3 region is CASTGGGKNEQFF. CDR3 DNA: TGTGCCAGCACAGGGGGCGGTAAGAATGAGCAGTTCTTC.